This is a list of T cell receptor beta chains from one sample in a study of blood T cell repertoires in COVID-19. TCRdb keeps only in-frame clones here, not all; method: immunoSEQ multiplex PCR. The data contain more than 200,000 clones, around 86% of them seen just once; the ten biggest clones take up around 1.7%. The sequenced material came from PBMCs or T cells enriched from blood (not recorded which). The receptors originated from a middle-aged man who had recovered from COVID-19. CDR3s include the opening cysteine and the closing phenylalanine or tryptophan. A D gene is named only where the DNA matches it firmly. Clone size is not always given. Where it is, it says once, few, many or a class for expanded clones.

v_call,d_call,j_call,clone_size,cdr3_nt,cdr3_aa
TRBV11-3,TRBD2,TRBJ2-1,once,TGTGCCAGCAGCTTCGGGACTAGCGGGAAGAATGAGCAGTTCTTC,CASSFGTSGKNEQFF
TRBV5-1,-,TRBJ1-1,-,TGCGCCAGCAGCTTGCAGGGGTCGGAAGCTTTCTTT,CASSLQGSEAFF
TRBV7-6,-,TRBJ1-6,-,TGTGCCAGCAGCCGATCAGGACAGTATAATTCACCCCTCCACTTT,CASSRSGQYNSPLHF
TRBV27,-,TRBJ2-1,-,TGTGCCAGCAGTTTGTACAGCACGAACAATGAGCAGTTCTTC,CASSLYSTNNEQFF
TRBV10-3,-,TRBJ2-7,-,TGTGCCATCAGTGATGTGGTGGGCCCGGGGTCGGGCGAGCAGTACTTC,CAISDVVGPGSGEQYF
TRBV9,-,TRBJ2-4,-,TGTGCCAGCAGCGAGAGCGAGAGGGGTAGCGGCCCCCAAAGCATTCAGTACTTC,CASSESERGSGPQSIQYF
TRBV28,TRBD2,TRBJ2-5,-,TGTGCCAGCAGACTTACCCTAGCGGGAGGGCCGGGGGAGACCCAGTACTTC,CASRLTLAGGPGETQYF
TRBV4-3,TRBD1,TRBJ1-1,-,TGCGCCAGCAGCCCTTCGGGACAGGGGAGCTGGGAAGCTTTCTTT,CASSPSGQGSWEAFF
TRBV30,-,TRBJ2-7,-,TGTGCCTGGACTGGACTAGAGGGGGGCGAGCAGTACTTC,CAWTGLEGGEQYF
TRBV19,-,TRBJ1-2,-,TGTGCCAGTAGTGATCCCGGGATCGGGGATGGCTACACCTTC,CASSDPGIGDGYTF
TRBV2,-,TRBJ2-7,-,TGTGCCAGCAGTGAAGCGGGGGGCTCCTACGAGCAGTACTTC,CASSEAGGSYEQYF
TRBV18,-,TRBJ1-4,-,TGTGCCAGCTCACCACAGACAGAGGCTAATGAAAAACTGTTTTTT,CASSPQTEANEKLFF
TRBV3-1/TRBV3-2,TRBD2,TRBJ2-3,many,TGTGCCAGCAGCCAAGGTCCCGGGAGGGTTTTTGATACGCAGTATTTT,CASSQGPGRVFDTQYF
TRBV27,-,TRBJ1-4,-,TGTGCCAGCAGTTTAACGGGGGACCGGGATGAAAAACTGTTTTTT,CASSLTGDRDEKLFF
TRBV28,-,TRBJ1-4,-,TGTGCCAGCAGTTTACAGGGAAAACTGTTTTTT,CASSLQGKLFF
TRBV20-1,-,TRBJ1-2,many,TGCAGTGCTAGGTCCCCGGGCTACACCTTC,CSARSPGYTF
TRBV18,TRBD2,TRBJ2-2,-,TGTGCCAGCTCACCAACTAGCGGCACCGGGGAGCTGTTTTTT,CASSPTSGTGELFF
TRBV6-5,TRBD1,TRBJ1-2,few,TGTGCCAGCGGGCGACAGGGCCTCTATGGCTACACCTTC,CASGRQGLYGYTF
TRBV28,TRBD1,TRBJ1-2,-,TGTGCCAGCACCCAGGACAGGGATGCGAATGGCTACACCTTC,CASTQDRDANGYTF
TRBV19,-,TRBJ2-7,-,TGTGCCACCTCGGACCGGCGGGATGAGCAGTACTTC,CATSDRRDEQYF
TRBV28,TRBD1,TRBJ1-1,-,TGTGCCAGCACCTCCGGGACAGGGGCGGGAACTGAAGCTTTCTTT,CASTSGTGAGTEAFF
TRBV27,TRBD1,TRBJ1-1,-,TGTGCCAGCAGTGAGCTACCGGGACAGGGGGCTGGGGCGAGCACTGAAGCTTTCTTT,CASSELPGQGAGASTEAFF
TRBV6-2/TRBV6-3,-,TRBJ1-5,-,TGTGCCAGCAGTTACTCGGTCAGGGGAGTCCAGCCCCAGCATTTT,CASSYSVRGVQPQHF
TRBV19,TRBD1,TRBJ1-1,-,TGTGCCAGTAGTATAGTGTTTGCAGGGGGTGTGAACACTGAAGCTTTCTTT,CASSIVFAGGVNTEAFF
TRBV6-5,-,TRBJ1-2,-,TGTGCCAGCAAGCGGGGCAACGGCTATGGCTACACCTTC,CASKRGNGYGYTF
TRBV10-3,-,TRBJ2-1,-,TGTGCCATCAGCTCCCTGGTGTCCGGAGGCACCTACAATGAGCAGTTCTTC,CAISSLVSGGTYNEQFF
TRBV4-1,TRBD2,TRBJ2-1,-,TGCGCCAGCAGCCAAGGGCTGACTAGCGGTCTCGGTTATGAGCAGTTCTTC,CASSQGLTSGLGYEQFF
TRBV12-3/TRBV12-4,-,TRBJ2-7,-,TGTGCCAGCAGTTTATCCCAGGGCTACGAGCAGTACTTC,CASSLSQGYEQYF
TRBV30,-,TRBJ1-4,-,TGTGCCTGGCTTTTTAATGAAAAACTGTTTTTT,CAWLFNEKLFF
TRBV7-3,TRBD1,TRBJ2-5,-,TGTGCCAGCAGCTTACGGGGGACAGGGGAGGAGACCCAGTACTTC,CASSLRGTGEETQYF
TRBV25-1,TRBD2,TRBJ2-5,few,TGTGCCAGCAGTGAATTAACTAGCGGGAGGGCTCGGCAGACCCAGTACTTC,CASSELTSGRARQTQYF
TRBV7-9,TRBD1,TRBJ1-1,-,TGTGCCAGCAGCCTGACAGGGGGAGGGCGTACTGAAGCTTTCTTT,CASSLTGGGRTEAFF
TRBV20-1,-,TRBJ1-1,-,TGCAGTGCTCGTGAGGCGAACACTGAAGCTTTCTTT,CSAREANTEAFF
TRBV7-6,TRBD1,TRBJ1-2,-,TGTGCCAGCAGCTTAGCACCGACAGGGGTCAATGGCTACACCTTC,CASSLAPTGVNGYTF
TRBV7-2,-,TRBJ1-3,-,TGTGCCAGCAGCCCGAGGGGGTTTCGCGGAAACACCATATATTTT,CASSPRGFRGNTIYF
TRBV3-1/TRBV3-2,TRBD2,TRBJ2-1,-,TGTGCCAGCAGCAGTACGGGACTAGCCCACAATGAGCAGTTCTTC,CASSSTGLAHNEQFF
TRBV4-3,TRBD1,TRBJ2-7,-,TGCGCCAGCAGCCAAGAAGGGACAGGGATCGCGTACGAGCAGTACTTC,CASSQEGTGIAYEQYF